This TCR beta chain was identified during a study of blood T cell repertoires in COVID-19. Clones were read by immunoSEQ multiplex PCR, and TCRdb kept only the in-frame ones, dropping some. The sample lists 200,000 to 250,000 clones; 85% to 90% were seen once. The sample taken for sequencing was peripheral blood. This sequence was found in a man aged 18 to 29 with active or convalescent COVID-19.

The CDR3 coding sequence is TGTGCCAGCAGCTTAAGGGGGAGTCTGAACACTGAAGCTTTCTTT. It encodes CASSLRGSLNTEAFF. The chain has TRBV7-8 and TRBJ1-1, with D maybe TRBD1 (6 bases). Between the trimmed V and J ends, which lost 2 bases and 0 bases, there was a span of 10 bases. This CDR3 has 15 amino acids. Per germline, CDR1 SGHVS and CDR2 FQNEAQ.